The 22 T cell receptor beta chains reported below all come from one sample, sequenced in a study of cytotoxic CD8 clonotypes in ibrutinib-treated CLL. Some clones are missing from TCRdb's copy, which holds only in-frame ones; the method was immunoSEQ multiplex PCR. Here the sample spans about 68,000 clones, about two thirds being singletons. This specimen consisted of PBMCs, obtained after 12 months of ibrutinib treatment. Receptor source: a human donor with chronic lymphocytic leukemia.

The J gene is TRBJ1-2, the V gene TRBV18, with TRBD1 matching 12 bases. Germline V CDR1 and CDR2: KGHSH, LQKENI. V trimming: 6 bases; J trimming: 7 bases; junction bases outside the gene matches: 12. The CDR3 spans 16 residues. CDR3 region: CASSRLPGQGARGYTF. The CDR3 DNA is TGTGCCAGCTCGCGTCTTCCGGGACAGGGGGCGCGTGGCTACACCTTC.

The chain links TRBV7-9 to TRBJ2-7; unclear D gene. Germline V lookup: CDR1 SEHNR, CDR2 FQNEAQ (reference sequence). The V end was cut by 5 bases, the J end by 3 bases, with 8 bases between. CDR3 length equals 12 residues. DNA for the CDR3: TGTGCCAGCAGCGGGATAAGCTACGAGCAGTACTTC. It encodes CASSGISYEQYF.

This clone was found a few times. This rearrangement joins TRBV9 to TRBJ1-5; D uncertain. This CDR3 is 15 amino acids long. The V gene's germline CDR1 is SGDLS and CDR2 YYNGEE. Trimming took 5 bases from V and 0 from J, leaving 12 bases between them. The chain's CDR3 is CASSRGPYSNQPQHF. The CDR3 DNA reads TGTGCCAGCAGTAGAGGGCCGTATAGCAATCAGCCCCAGCATTTT.

This clone showed up just a few times. J is TRBJ2-7 and V is TRBV30; D may be TRBD1 (6 bases). CDR3 length equals 11 residues. The germline gives CDR1 GTSNPN, CDR2 SVGIG (reference sequence). The V end was cut by 4 bases, the J end by 4 bases, with 8 bases between. The CDR3 DNA is TGTGCCTGGAAACAGGGTTACGAGCAGTACTTC. This encodes CAWKQGYEQYF.

This clone was counted once. This chain joins TRBV5-1 and TRBJ1-1, with 7 bases lining up with TRBD1. The trim removed 2 bases at V and 4 bases at J, leaving 5 bases unmatched. The length of the CDR3 is 14 residues. Germline CDR1 SGHRS, CDR2 YFSETQ. The CDR3 bases are TGCGCCAGCAGCTTCGAGGGGGCCGGCACTGAAGCTTTCTTT. Translation gives CASSFEGAGTEAFF.

The rearrangement links TRBV7-2 to TRBJ2-5; D call uncertain. Germline assignment: CDR1 SGHTA and CDR2 FQGNSA. The CDR3 covers 12 residues. The V and J ends lost 2 bases and 5 bases respectively, with 6 bases between them. Written as DNA, the CDR3 is TGTGCCAGCAGCTTATCTGTGGAGACCCAGTACTTC. Protein: CASSLSVETQYF.

This clone was observed a few times. Here the CDR3 reads CASSPMGQGAQYF. DNA for the CDR3: TGTGCCAGCAGTCCCATGGGACAGGGGGCCCAGTACTTC. V is TRBV28 and J is TRBJ2-7; 12 nucleotides match TRBD1. Germline CDR1 and CDR2: MDHEN and SYDVKM. The CDR3 runs to 13 residues. Unmatched junction bases numbered 6, after V lost 5 bases and J lost 10 bases.

This clone was seen only a few times. This chain joins TRBV11-3 and TRBJ1-2, with D possibly TRBD1 on 5 matching bases. Trimming shortened V by 5 bases and J by 8 bases, and 18 bases separated the two germline ends. Germline V gives CDR1 SGHNT, CDR2 YENEEA. This CDR3 has 14 amino acids. In DNA, the CDR3 is TGTGCCAGCAGCCCGGGACCGTCCTCTCCCGGCTACACCTTC. It codes for CASSPGPSSPGYTF.

The genes are TRBV25-1 and TRBJ1-5; no firm D call. The CDR3 runs 14 residues. CDR1 is MGHDK, CDR2 SYGVNS, per germline. The V gene lost 1 base and the J gene lost 6 bases, with 10 bases spanning the gap. The CDR3 nucleotides read TGTGCCAGCAGTGAATCAGACCGCACTCAGCCCCAGCATTTT. This translates into CASSESDRTQPQHF.

The chain couples TRBV7-2 to TRBJ1-1; D is undetermined. The CDR3 sequence is 16 residues long. V dropped 3 bases and J dropped 4 bases, with 18 bases sitting between them. Germline loops: CDR1 SGHTA, CDR2 FQGNSA. The CDR3 DNA sequence: TGTGCCAGCAGCTTTTTCTCTTTCGGTGCAGGCACTGAAGCTTTCTTT. This encodes CASSFFSFGAGTEAFF.

The chain employs TRBV30 and TRBJ2-1, with a tentative D call TRBD2 (5 bases). CDR3 length equals 10 residues. Germline CDR1 reads GTSNPN; CDR2 reads SVGIG (reference sequence). V was clipped by 4 bases and J by 8 bases, with 6 bases between them. CDR3 in amino acids: CAWIGDEQFF. In nucleotides, the CDR3 is TGTGCCTGGATCGGGGATGAGCAGTTCTTC. The full variable domain, with the rest looked up from reference TRBV30 and TRBJ2-1, is SQTIHQWPATLVQPVGSPLSLECTVEGTSNPNLYWYRQAAGRGLQLLFYSVGIGQISSEVPQNLSASRPQDRQFILSSKKLLLSDSGFYLCAWIGDEQFFGPGTRLTVL.

The chain recombines TRBV9 with TRBJ2-7, with D hard to call. From germline, CDR1 is SGDLS and CDR2 YYNGEE. Trimming removed 3 bases from V and 4 bases from J, with 5 bases in between. There are 11 residues in the CDR3. The CDR3 reads CASSACYEQYF. As DNA, the CDR3 is TGTGCCAGCAGCGCGTGTTACGAGCAGTACTTC.

V usage is TRBV7-2 and J usage is TRBJ2-7; D gene uncertain. Germline CDR1 is SGHTA and CDR2 is FQGNSA. The CDR3 extends over 12 amino acids. V was shortened by 5 bases and J by 7 bases, with 12 bases between the two germline ends. In nucleotides, the CDR3 is TGTGCCAGCAGCCCGCAGGTTGGGGAGCAGTACTTC. Translation: CASSPQVGEQYF.

There are a few counts of this clone. The chain couples TRBV7-9 to TRBJ1-6, with TRBD1 matching over 7 bases. The CDR3 has 15 residues. Germline-derived CDR1 and CDR2 are SEHNR and FQNEAQ (reference sequence). After removal of 1 base from V and 9 bases from J, the junction contained 6 bases not matched to a gene. CDR3 amino acids: CASSLGQGWGSPLHF. DNA of the CDR3: TGTGCCAGCAGCTTAGGACAGGGATGGGGTTCACCCCTCCACTTT.

J is TRBJ2-7 and V is TRBV9, with D hard to call. The CDR3 has 16 residues. V lost 0 bases and J 1 base, leaving 14 bases between the germline ends. The V gene's germline CDR1 is SGDLS and CDR2 YYNGEE. The CDR3 loop is CASSVEATSRSYEQYF. The CDR3 bases are TGTGCCAGCAGCGTAGAGGCCACATCCCGGTCCTACGAGCAGTACTTC.

This chain joins TRBV5-5 and TRBJ2-7; 9 positions agree with TRBD1. Germline trimming cut 3 bases from V and 3 bases from J; bases unmatched to any gene: 7. The CDR3 has 15 residues. Per the germline V gene, CDR1 is SGHKS and CDR2 is YYEKEE (reference sequence). The CDR3 is CASSSYRQGGYEQYF. The CDR3 bases are TGTGCCAGCAGCTCTTACAGACAGGGGGGCTACGAGCAGTACTTC. Together with reference TRBV5-5 and TRBJ2-7, the CDR3 gives the full variable domain: DAGVTQSPTHLIKTRGQQVTLRCSPISGHKSVSWYQQVLGQGPQFIFQYYEKEERGRGNFPDRFSARQFPNYSSELNVNALLLGDSALYLCASSSYRQGGYEQYFGPGTRLTVT.

This chain joins TRBV5-4 and TRBJ1-2, with 11 bases that match TRBD1. The CDR3 is made up of 15 amino acids. Germline CDR1 and CDR2: SGHNT and YYREEE (reference sequence). V dropped 4 bases and J dropped 6; count of bases not matched to a gene: 8. In nucleotides, the CDR3 is TGTGCCAGCAGCGTGGACAGGGGGCGCGTAGATGGCTACACCTTC. It translates to CASSVDRGRVDGYTF.

The chain combines TRBV5-5 with TRBJ2-7, with 12 nucleotides matching TRBD1. There are 17 residues in the CDR3. Germline CDR1 is SGHKS and CDR2 is YYEKEE (reference sequence). Trimming cost V 0 bases and J 7 bases; bases outside gene matches: 11. The CDR3 DNA reads TGTGCCAGCAGCTTGGATTGGTGGGGACAGGGGGCCGGAGAGCAGTACTTC. Translation gives CASSLDWWGQGAGEQYF.

The V gene is TRBV7-9, the J gene TRBJ1-1, with D perhaps matching TRBD1 (5 bases). The CDR3 is made up of 14 amino acids. Germline V CDR1 and CDR2: SEHNR, FQNEAQ (reference sequence). With 3 bases removed from V and 6 bases from J, the gap between germline ends came to 14 bases. The CDR3 bases are TGTGCCAGCAGCTTCAGGGACCGCTTCGCTGAAGCTTTCTTT. Translation gives CASSFRDRFAEAFF.

The chain has TRBV30 and TRBJ2-3; D not resolved. Trimming left V 2 bases short and J 0 bases short, with 6 bases between. This CDR3 spans 13 amino acids. The germline V gene has CDR1 GTSNPN and CDR2 SVGIG (reference sequence). CDR3 sequence: CAWSRASTDTQYF. The CDR3 DNA reads as TGTGCCTGGAGTCGGGCTAGCACAGATACGCAGTATTTT.

The chain is built from TRBV7-2 and TRBJ1-1, with D possibly matching TRBD1 (5 bases). The CDR3 loop spans 17 amino acids. The germline gives CDR1 SGHTA, CDR2 FQGNSA. V dropped 5 bases and J dropped 1 base, with 20 bases sitting between them. CDR3 residues: CASSARTRATPNTEAFF. CDR3 sequence (DNA): TGTGCCAGCAGCGCCCGGACACGAGCAACCCCGAACACTGAAGCTTTCTTT.

CDR3 sequence: CASSLAGGETF. The CDR3 DNA reads as TGTGCCAGCAGCTTAGCGGGCGGGGAGACCTTC. The rearrangement uses TRBV11-2 and TRBJ1-2, with unresolved D. Trimming stripped 1 base from V and 14 bases from J, with 11 bases between. Germline V lookup: CDR1 SGHAT, CDR2 FQNNGV. The CDR3 spans 11 residues.